This TCR beta chain comes out of a study of blood T cell repertoires in COVID-19. As originally analysed: Amplification of reference gene primers was used by the study to estimate nucleated cell counts. Sequencing was performed with immunoSEQ multiplex PCR; in TCRdb, only in-frame clones are kept and a portion is missing. The DNA was the basis for D and trimming; V, J and clone size are from that table. The sample has around 180,000 clones, approximately 85% seen once. V trimming: 7 bases; J trimming: 5 bases; junction bases outside the gene matches: 7. Germline V gives CDR1 MNHNY, CDR2 SVGAGI (reference sequence). This CDR3 has 14 amino acids.

V and J are TRBV6-6 and TRBJ2-2; TRBD1 matches at 7 bases. The sample taken for sequencing was peripheral blood. The clonotype originates from a woman older than 75 with acute or convalescent COVID-19. The CDR3 nucleotides read TGTGCCAGCAATTTAGGACAGGCGACCGGGGAGCTGTTTTTT. Amino acid sequence: CASNLGQATGELFF.